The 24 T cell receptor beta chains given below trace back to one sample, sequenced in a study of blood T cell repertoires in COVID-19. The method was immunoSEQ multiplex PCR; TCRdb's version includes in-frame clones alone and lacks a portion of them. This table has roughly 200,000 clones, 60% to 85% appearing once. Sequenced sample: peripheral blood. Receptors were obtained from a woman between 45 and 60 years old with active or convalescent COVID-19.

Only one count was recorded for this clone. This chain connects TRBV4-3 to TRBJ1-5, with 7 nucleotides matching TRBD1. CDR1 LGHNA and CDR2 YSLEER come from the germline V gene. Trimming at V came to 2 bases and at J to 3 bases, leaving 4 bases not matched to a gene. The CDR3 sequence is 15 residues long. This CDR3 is CASSQRQGFNQPQHF. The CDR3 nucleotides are TGCGCCAGCAGCCAAAGACAGGGATTCAATCAGCCCCAGCATTTT.

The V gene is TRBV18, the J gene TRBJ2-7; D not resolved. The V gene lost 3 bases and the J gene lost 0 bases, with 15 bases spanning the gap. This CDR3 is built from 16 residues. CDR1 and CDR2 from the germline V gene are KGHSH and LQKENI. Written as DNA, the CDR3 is TGTGCCAGCTCACCTTCTGCAACCACGAGCTCCTACGAGCAGTACTTC. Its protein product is CASSPSATTSSYEQYF.

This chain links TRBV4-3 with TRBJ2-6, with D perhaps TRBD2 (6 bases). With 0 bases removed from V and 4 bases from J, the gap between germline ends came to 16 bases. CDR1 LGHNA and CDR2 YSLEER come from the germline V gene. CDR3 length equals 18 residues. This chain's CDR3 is CASSQDASEFYGANVLTF. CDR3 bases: TGCGCCAGCAGCCAAGACGCTAGCGAATTTTACGGGGCCAACGTCCTGACTTTC.

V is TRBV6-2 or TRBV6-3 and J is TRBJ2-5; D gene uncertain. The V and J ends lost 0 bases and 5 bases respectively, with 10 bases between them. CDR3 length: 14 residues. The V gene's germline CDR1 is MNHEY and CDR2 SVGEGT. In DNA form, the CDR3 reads TGTGCCAGCAGTTACTCAAAATATACTGAGACCCAGTACTTC. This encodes CASSYSKYTETQYF.

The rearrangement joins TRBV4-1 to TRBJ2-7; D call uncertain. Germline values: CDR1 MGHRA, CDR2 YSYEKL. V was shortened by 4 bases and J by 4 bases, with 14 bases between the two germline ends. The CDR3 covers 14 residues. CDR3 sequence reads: CASSPPIPGYEQYF. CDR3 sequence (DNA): TGCGCCAGCAGCCCACCAATCCCCGGTTACGAGCAGTACTTC.

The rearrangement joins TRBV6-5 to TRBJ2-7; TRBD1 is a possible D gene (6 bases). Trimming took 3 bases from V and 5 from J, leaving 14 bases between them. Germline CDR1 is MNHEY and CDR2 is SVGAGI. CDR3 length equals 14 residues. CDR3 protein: CASSYQDRVHEQYF. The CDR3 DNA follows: TGTGCCAGCAGTTATCAGGACAGAGTACACGAGCAGTACTTC.

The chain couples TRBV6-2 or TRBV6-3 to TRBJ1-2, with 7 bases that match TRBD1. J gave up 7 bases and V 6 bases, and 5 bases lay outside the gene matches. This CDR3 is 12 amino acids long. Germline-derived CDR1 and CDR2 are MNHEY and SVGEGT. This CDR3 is CASSDRDRGYTF. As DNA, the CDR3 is TGTGCCAGCAGCGACAGGGATCGTGGCTACACCTTC.

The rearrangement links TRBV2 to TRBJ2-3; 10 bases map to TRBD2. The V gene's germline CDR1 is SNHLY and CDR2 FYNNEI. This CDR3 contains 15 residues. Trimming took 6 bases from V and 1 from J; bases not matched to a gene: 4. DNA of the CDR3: TGTGCCAGCAGGTCCGGGACTAGCGGCACAGATACGCAGTATTTT. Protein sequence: CASRSGTSGTDTQYF.

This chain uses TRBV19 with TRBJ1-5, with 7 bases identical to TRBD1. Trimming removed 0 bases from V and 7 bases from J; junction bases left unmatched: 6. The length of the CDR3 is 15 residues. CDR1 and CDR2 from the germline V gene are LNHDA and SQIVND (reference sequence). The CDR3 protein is CASSIDRGRGQPQHF. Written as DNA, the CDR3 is TGTGCCAGTAGTATAGATAGAGGCAGGGGGCAGCCCCAGCATTTT.

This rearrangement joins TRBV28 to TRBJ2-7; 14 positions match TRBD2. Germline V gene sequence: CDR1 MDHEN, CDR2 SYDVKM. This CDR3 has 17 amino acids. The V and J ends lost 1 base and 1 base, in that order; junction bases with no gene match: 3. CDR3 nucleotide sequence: TGTGCCAGCAGTTTATCCCGGACTAGCGGGGGGTCCTACGAGCAGTACTTC. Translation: CASSLSRTSGGSYEQYF.

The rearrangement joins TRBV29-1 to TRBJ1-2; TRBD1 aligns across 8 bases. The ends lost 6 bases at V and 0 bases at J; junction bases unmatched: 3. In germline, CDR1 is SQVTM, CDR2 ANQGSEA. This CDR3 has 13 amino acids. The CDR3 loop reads CSVSQGANYGYTF. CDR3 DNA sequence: TGCAGCGTGTCACAGGGGGCTAACTATGGCTACACCTTC. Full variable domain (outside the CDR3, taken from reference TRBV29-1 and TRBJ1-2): SAVISQKPSRDICQRGTSLTIQCQVDSQVTMMFWYRQQPGQSLTLIATANQGSEATYESGFVIDKFPISRPNLTFSTLTVSNMSPEDSSIYLCSVSQGANYGYTFGSGTRLTVV.

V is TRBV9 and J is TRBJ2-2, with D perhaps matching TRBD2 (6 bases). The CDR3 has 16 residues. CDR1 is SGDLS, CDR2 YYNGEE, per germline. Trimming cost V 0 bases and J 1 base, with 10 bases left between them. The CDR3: CASSVVSGGNTGELFF. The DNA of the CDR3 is TGTGCCAGCAGCGTAGTCTCCGGGGGGAACACCGGGGAGCTGTTTTTT.

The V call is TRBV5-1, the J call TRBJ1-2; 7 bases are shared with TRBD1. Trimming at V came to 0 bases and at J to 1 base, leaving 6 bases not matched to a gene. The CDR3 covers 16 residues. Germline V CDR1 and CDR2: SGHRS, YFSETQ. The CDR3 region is CASSLVSGQLNYGYTF. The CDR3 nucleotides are TGCGCCAGCAGCTTGGTGTCGGGACAGCTTAACTATGGCTACACCTTC.

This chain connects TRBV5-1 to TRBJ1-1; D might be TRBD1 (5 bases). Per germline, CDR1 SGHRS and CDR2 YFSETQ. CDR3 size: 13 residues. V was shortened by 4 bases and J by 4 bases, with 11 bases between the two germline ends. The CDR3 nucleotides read TGCGCCAGCAGCGGGGCCCTAGGCACTGAAGCTTTCTTT. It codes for CASSGALGTEAFF.

Written as DNA, the CDR3 is TGTGCCAGCAGCCAAGATACCGGACAGGGATTCGATGGCTACACCTTC. As protein: CASSQDTGQGFDGYTF. The chain recombines TRBV4-2 with TRBJ1-2; 8 positions agree with TRBD1. The ends lost 0 bases at V and 6 bases at J; junction bases unmatched: 9. Per germline, CDR1 LGHNA and CDR2 YNFKEQ. This CDR3 contains 16 residues.

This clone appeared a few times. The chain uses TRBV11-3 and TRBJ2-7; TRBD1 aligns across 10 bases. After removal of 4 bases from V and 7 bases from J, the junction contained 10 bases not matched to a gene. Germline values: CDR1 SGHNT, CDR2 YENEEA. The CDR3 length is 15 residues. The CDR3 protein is CASSSAGTGDEEQYF. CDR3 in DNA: TGTGCCAGCAGCTCGGCCGGGACAGGGGACGAAGAGCAGTACTTC.

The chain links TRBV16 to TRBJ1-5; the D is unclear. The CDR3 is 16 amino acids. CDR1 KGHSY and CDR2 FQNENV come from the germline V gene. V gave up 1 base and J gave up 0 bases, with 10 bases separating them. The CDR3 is CASSQYVQPSNQPQHF. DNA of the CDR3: TGTGCCAGCAGCCAATATGTACAGCCTAGCAATCAGCCCCAGCATTTT.

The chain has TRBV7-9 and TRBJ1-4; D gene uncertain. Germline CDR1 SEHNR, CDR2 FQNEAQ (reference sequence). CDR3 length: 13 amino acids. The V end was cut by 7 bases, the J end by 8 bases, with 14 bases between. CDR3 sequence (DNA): TGTGCCAGCAACCCGACCTGGGAGGAAAAACTGTTTTTT. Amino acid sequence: CASNPTWEEKLFF.

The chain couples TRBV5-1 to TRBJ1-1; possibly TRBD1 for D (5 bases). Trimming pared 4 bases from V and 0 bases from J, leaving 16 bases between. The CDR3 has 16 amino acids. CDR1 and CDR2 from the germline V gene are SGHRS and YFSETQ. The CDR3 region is CASSQGLIPMNTEAFF. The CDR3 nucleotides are TGCGCCAGCAGCCAGGGACTGATTCCGATGAACACTGAAGCTTTCTTT. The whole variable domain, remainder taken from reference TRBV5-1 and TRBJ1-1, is KAGVTQTPRYLIKTRGQQVTLSCSPISGHRSVSWYQQTPGQGLQFLFEYFSETQRNKGNFPGRFSGRQFSNSRSEMNVSTLELGDSALYLCASSQGLIPMNTEAFFGQGTRLTVV.

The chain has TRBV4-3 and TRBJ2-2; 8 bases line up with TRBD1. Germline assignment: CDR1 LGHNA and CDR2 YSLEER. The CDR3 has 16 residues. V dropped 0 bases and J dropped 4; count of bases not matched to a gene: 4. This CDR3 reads CASSQDLTGGTGELFF. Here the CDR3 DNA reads TGCGCCAGCAGCCAAGATCTAACAGGGGGCACCGGGGAGCTGTTTTTT.

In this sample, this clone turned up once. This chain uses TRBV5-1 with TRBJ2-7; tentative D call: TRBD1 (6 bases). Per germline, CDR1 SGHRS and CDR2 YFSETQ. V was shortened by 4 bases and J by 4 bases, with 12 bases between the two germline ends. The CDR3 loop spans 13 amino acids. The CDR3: CASSKGEVYEQYF. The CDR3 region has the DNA TGCGCCAGCAGCAAGGGGGAAGTATACGAGCAGTACTTC.

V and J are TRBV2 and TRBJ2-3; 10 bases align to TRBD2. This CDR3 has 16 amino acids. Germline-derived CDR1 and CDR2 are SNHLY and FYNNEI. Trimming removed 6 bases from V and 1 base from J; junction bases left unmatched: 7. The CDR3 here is CASRIGSGGRTDTQYF. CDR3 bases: TGTGCCAGCAGGATAGGTAGCGGGGGGCGCACAGATACGCAGTATTTT.

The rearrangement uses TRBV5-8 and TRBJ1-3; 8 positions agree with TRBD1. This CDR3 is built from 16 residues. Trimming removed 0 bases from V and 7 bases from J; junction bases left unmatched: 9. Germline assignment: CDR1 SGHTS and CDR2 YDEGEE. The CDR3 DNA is TGTGCCAGCAGCTTGGGACAGGGGAGGGAAGCGAACACCATATATTTT. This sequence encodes CASSLGQGREANTIYF.

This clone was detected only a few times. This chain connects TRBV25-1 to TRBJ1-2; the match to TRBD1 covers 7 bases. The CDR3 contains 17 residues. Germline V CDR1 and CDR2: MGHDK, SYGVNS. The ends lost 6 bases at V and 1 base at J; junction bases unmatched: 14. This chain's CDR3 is CASSRNRGEQFNYGYTF. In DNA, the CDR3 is TGTGCCAGCAGCCGCAACAGGGGCGAACAGTTTAACTATGGCTACACCTTC.